This T cell receptor beta chain stems from a study of Tregs in tolerant kidney transplant recipients. CDR1 and CDR2 from the germline V gene are MNHEY and SMNVEV (reference sequence). The CDR3 length is 13 residues. Trimming removed 3 bases at V and 6 bases at J, with 9 bases between. CD4+CD25+CD127- Tregs, CD4+CD25- non-Tregs, CD4 and CD8 cells were sorted. The table came from immunoSEQ multiplex PCR; TCRdb's copy has only in-frame clones and leaves some out. The repertoire holds tens of thousands of clones, with approximately 90% as singletons. This clone occurred a few times. The material sequenced was Tregs from blood, taken before the transplant. The sequence was collected from a human donor who received a combined kidney and bone marrow transplant. This sequence joins TRBV27 and TRBJ1-5; no definite D call. The CDR3 nucleotides read TGTGCCAGCAGTTTGGTCTTGGGTCAGCCCCAGCATTTT. Its translation: CASSLVLGQPQHF.